The TCR beta chain under discussion was sequenced for a study of blood T cell repertoires in COVID-19. Whole-study context: COVID-19 samples collected from the United States, Italy and Spain covered acute and convalescent phases.

Patients of the Seattle cohort, enrolled during active infection, were followed longitudinally. Germline CDR1 reads MNHEY; CDR2 reads SMNVEV (reference sequence). Between the trimmed V and J ends, which lost 8 bases and 1 base, there was a span of 6 bases. The CDR3 has 12 amino acids. Original processing notes: The authors estimated nucleated cell counts from reference gene primer amplification. Generated by immunoSEQ multiplex PCR, the TCRdb table keeps only in-frame clones and is missing some. That table supplies the V and J calls and clone size; D and trimming were determined from the DNA. The sample has about 530,000 clones, less than 90% seen once.

The rearrangement uses TRBV27 and TRBJ1-3; tentatively, D is TRBD1 (6 bases). This receptor was taken from a woman between 45 and 60 years old with COVID-19, enrolled during active disease. Sequenced material: peripheral blood. The CDR3 is CASQGSGNTIYF. Here the CDR3 DNA reads TGTGCCAGCCAGGGGTCTGGAAACACCATATATTTT.